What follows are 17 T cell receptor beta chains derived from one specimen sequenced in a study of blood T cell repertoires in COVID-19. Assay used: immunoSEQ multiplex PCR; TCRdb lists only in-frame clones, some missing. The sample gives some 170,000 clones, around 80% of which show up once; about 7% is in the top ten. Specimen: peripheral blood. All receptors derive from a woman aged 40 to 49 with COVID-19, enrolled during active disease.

CDR3 bases: TGTGCCAGCAGTCGAAGCGACAATGAGCAGTTCTTC. Its protein is CASSRSDNEQFF. The V and J genes are TRBV12-3 or TRBV12-4 and TRBJ2-1; D gene unclear. The CDR3 has 12 residues. V was clipped by 5 bases and J by 5 bases, with 7 bases between them.

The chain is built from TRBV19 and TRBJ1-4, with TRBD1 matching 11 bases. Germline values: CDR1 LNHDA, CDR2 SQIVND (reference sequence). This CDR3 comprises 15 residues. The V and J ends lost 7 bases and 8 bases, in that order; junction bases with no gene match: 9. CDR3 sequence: CASNRLDRGREKLFF. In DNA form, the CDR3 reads TGTGCCAGTAACCGGTTGGACAGGGGGCGCGAAAAACTGTTTTTT.

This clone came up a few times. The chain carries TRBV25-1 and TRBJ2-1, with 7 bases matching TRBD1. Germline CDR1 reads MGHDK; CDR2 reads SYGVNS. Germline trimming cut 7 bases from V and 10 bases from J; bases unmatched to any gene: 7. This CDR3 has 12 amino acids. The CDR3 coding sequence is TGTGCCAGCATTTCAGAGGGACAGGAGCAGTTCTTC. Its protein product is CASISEGQEQFF.

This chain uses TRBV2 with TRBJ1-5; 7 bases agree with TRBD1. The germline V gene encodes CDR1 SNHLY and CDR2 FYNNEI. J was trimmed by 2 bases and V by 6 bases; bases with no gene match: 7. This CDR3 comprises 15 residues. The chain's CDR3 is CASRAGTVGNQPQHF. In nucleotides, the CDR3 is TGTGCCAGCAGGGCCGGGACAGTAGGCAATCAGCCCCAGCATTTT.

The CDR3, as DNA: TGTGCCAGCAGCTACCTGGGACAGGGTCCTTCTAACTATGGCTACACCTTC. Protein sequence: CASSYLGQGPSNYGYTF. The rearrangement links TRBV3-1 (or the pseudogene TRBV3-2) to TRBJ1-2; TRBD1 matches at 9 bases. CDR3 size: 17 residues. V lost 5 bases to trimming and J lost 0 bases; unmatched junction nucleotides: 10. Germline loops: CDR1 LGHDT, CDR2 YNNKEL (reference sequence).

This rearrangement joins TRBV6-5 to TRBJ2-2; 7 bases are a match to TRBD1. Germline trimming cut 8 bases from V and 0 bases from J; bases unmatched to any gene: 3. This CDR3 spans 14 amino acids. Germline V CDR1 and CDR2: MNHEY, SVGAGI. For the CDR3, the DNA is TGTGCCAGCGACAGGGCCCCGAACACCGGGGAGCTGTTTTTT. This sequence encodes CASDRAPNTGELFF.

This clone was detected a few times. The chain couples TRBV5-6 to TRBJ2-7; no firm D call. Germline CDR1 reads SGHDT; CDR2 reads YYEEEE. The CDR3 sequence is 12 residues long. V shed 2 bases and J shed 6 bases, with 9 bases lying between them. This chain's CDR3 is CASSLSRSEQYF. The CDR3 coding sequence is TGTGCCAGCAGCTTATCTCGTTCCGAGCAGTACTTC.

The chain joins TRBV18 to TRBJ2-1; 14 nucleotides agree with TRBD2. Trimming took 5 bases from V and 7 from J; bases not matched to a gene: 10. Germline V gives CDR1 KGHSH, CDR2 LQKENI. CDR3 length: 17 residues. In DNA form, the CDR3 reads TGTGCCAGCTCAACTAAGAGCGGGACTAGCGGGAGTAATGAGCAGTTCTTC. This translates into CASSTKSGTSGSNEQFF.

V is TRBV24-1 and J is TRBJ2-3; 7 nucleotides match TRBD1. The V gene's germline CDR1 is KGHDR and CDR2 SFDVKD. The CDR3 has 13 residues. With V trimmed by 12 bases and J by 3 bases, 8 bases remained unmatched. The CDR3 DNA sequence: TGTGCCGCCGGACAGGAAGGAACAGATACGCAGTATTTT. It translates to CAAGQEGTDTQYF.

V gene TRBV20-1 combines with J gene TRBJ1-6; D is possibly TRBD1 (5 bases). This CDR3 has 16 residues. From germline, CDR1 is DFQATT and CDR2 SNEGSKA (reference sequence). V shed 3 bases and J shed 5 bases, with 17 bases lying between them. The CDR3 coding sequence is TGCAGTGCTAGTGAGAACAGGCTTCTTCATAATTCACCCCTCCACTTT. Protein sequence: CSASENRLLHNSPLHF.

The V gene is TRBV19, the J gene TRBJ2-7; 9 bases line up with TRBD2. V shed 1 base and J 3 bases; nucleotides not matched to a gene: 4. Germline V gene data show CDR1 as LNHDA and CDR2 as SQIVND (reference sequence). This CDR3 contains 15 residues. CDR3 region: CASSIGLADDYEQYF. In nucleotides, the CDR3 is TGTGCCAGTAGTATAGGACTAGCGGATGACTACGAGCAGTACTTC.

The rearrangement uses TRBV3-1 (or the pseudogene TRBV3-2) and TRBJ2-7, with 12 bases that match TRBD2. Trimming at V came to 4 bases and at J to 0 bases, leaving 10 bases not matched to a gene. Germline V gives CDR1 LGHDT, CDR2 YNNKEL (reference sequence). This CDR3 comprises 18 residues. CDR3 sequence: CASSRIPSGGAGSYEQYF. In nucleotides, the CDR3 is TGTGCCAGCAGCCGAATCCCTAGCGGGGGGGCGGGCTCCTACGAGCAGTACTTC.

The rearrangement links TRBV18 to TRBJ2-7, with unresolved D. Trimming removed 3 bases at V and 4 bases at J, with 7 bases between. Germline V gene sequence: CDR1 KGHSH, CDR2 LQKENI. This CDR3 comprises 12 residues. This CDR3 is CASSPQDYEQYF. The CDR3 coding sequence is TGTGCCAGCTCACCCCAGGATTACGAGCAGTACTTC.

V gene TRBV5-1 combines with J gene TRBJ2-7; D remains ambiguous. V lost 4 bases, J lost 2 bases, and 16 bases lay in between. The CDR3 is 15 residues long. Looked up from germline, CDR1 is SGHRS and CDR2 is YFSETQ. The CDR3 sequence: CASSLLPDEAYEQYF. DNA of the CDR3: TGCGCCAGCAGCCTGCTACCAGACGAGGCCTACGAGCAGTACTTC.

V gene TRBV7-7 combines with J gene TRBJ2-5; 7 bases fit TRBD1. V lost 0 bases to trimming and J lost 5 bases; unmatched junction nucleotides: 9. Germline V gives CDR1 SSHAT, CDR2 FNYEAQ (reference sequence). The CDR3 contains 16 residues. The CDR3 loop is CASSLAGMTGMETQYF. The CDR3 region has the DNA TGTGCCAGCAGCTTAGCTGGGATGACAGGGATGGAGACCCAGTACTTC. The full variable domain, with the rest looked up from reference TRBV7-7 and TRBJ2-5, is GAGVSQSPRYKVTKRGQDVTLRCDPISSHATLYWYQQALGQGPEFLTYFNYEAQPDKSGLPSDRFSAERPEGSISTLTIQRTEQRDSAMYRCASSLAGMTGMETQYFGPGTRLLVL.

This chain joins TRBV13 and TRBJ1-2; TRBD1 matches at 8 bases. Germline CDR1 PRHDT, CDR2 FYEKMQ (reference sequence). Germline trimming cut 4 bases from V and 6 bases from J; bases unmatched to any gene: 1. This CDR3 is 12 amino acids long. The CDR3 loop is CASSSTGDGYTF. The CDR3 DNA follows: TGTGCCAGCAGCTCGACAGGGGATGGCTACACCTTC.

The CDR3, as DNA: TGTGCCAGCAGTTTTGAGGCGAACACCGGGGAGCTGTTTTTT. This sequence encodes CASSFEANTGELFF. This chain connects TRBV27 to TRBJ2-2; D remains ambiguous. CDR1 and CDR2 from the germline V gene are MNHEY and SMNVEV (reference sequence). The CDR3 has 14 residues. Trimming removed 3 bases at V and 0 bases at J, with 5 bases between.